Given below is one TCR beta chain in context. Its antigen is unknown. Per-nucleotide qualities are absent, and no much larger clonotype sits a single base away. This sample was included in a study of shared clonotypes between healthy human individuals (TCRdb year 2020). About the full investigation: The cohort comprised a couple of women and a few men aged 18 to 49 years. Between about 0.8 and 9 billion PBMCs per donor were obtained by leukapheresis. To estimate repertoire size and how much clonotype sharing occurs between individuals, the study deeply sequenced the blood TCR repertoires of roughly 5 healthy adults. To increase sequencing depth and limit assay-specific biases, TCR repertoire library preparation and sequencing were carried out by different laboratories using diverse techniques. For each donor, CD4 naive and CD4 memory were each run on three plates, CD8 naive on two plates, and CD8 memory on one plate. What the work shows at the level of the full study, not this receptor alone: About 5% of naive CD4, roughly 3.6% of naive CD8, roughly 2.4% of memory CD4, and 0.4% of memory CD8 clonotypes were shared across a few donors. Even with the large sequencing depth, rarefaction of the sorted-subset datasets indicated that sequencing was incomplete. Compared with non-shared clonotypes, the clonotypes found in all four sorted-subset donors had higher generation probabilities. Naive subsets generally had larger estimated clonotype richness than memory subsets did. Only blood was sampled, and tissue TCR repertoires likely differ from those in blood. Based on pairwise subsampling, the degree of clonotype sharing among donors was expected to be affected by sequencing depth. The genetic and exposure-history diversity represented was limited by the small number of donors.

CD8 naive samples were CD45RO-negative cells positively selected for CCR7, giving a CD45RA+CCR7+ population that excluded TemRA cells. The donors were healthy, HIV-negative adults who had no recently reported acute infections or vaccinations. Every donor was a Caucasian adult residing in Nashville, Tennessee, USA. After blood collection by leukapheresis, PBMCs were isolated using Ficoll-Histopaque density gradient centrifugation and then cryopreserved in the vapor phase of liquid nitrogen. Purity and quantity of every magnetically sorted T cell population were checked by analytical flow cytometry. Genomic DNA was isolated from every sorted fraction and measured by UV absorbance on a Nanodrop 2000c. The cysteine opens and the phenylalanine closes a CDR3 of 16 amino acids. The DNA shown is the 48-base CDR3, in frame from base 1. V has 4 bases trimmed and J has 4 bases trimmed; junction bases matching no gene number 8. Reading the germline V gene gives CDR1 MDHEN and CDR2 SYDVKM.

Using the deep immunoSEQ assay, TCR CDR3 regions were amplified from genomic DNA by multiplex PCR. Extracted genomic DNA from each cell subset was distributed evenly across all wells of several immunoSEQ 96-well plates, and each plate was treated as a replicate. For sorted subsets, roughly 200 ng genomic DNA, equal to tens of thousands of T cell genomes, was loaded into each replicate PCR. Purified libraries were measured with a Qubit 3.0 fluorometer, size-checked on a Bioanalyzer 2100, and measured again with the KAPA Library Quantification kit. Every immunoSEQ 96-well plate was sequenced on a separate single-read 150-cycle Illumina NextSeq 550 flow cell. The paper's processing steps were these. Because the immunoSEQ output held only junctional sequences and lacked quality scores, the filtering could not match the filtering applied to full-length reads. Sequences were annotated with PyIR, a Python wrapper for IgBLAST v1.9, and V/J genes and CDR3 were assigned using IMGT germline references. Reads were removed for weak V/J assignments (E-value above 1e-6), missing CDR3, stop codons, out-of-frame junctions, or ambiguous translated residues. V3J clonotypes were defined as sequences sharing an identical inferred V gene, J gene, and CDR3 amino acid sequence. To compute the percentage overlap between repertoires, the number of shared unique clonotypes was divided by the size of the smaller repertoire. Richness of each repertoire was evaluated using RTK rarefaction, the Chao1 estimator, and Recon v2.1 estimates of unobserved clonotypes. OLGA was used to compute generation probabilities for all TCRbeta clonotypes that the gDNA method yielded from a few donors. TCRdb took over this immuneACCESS table, retaining in-frame rearrangements with V and J assigned. Such tables are incomplete; in checked studies, under half of the missing clones stem from an unresolved V gene, and the remainder is unexplained. D and trimming come from the DNA, and the V and J calls and clone size come from that table. This sample has some 2 million clones in its table, and about 95% of those were observed once. The biggest ten clones account for around 1.1% of the sample.

The sequence was obtained from a man aged 18 to 30 in good health. Sequencing input: naive CD8+ T cells sorted from blood. The sample's cell subset or site label, in plain terms: CD45RA+CCR7+. Here the chain combines TRBV28 and TRBJ1-2; 11 nucleotides in the junction match TRBD1. The CDR3 is CASSSYRDRGFYGYTF. The base sequence is TGTGCCAGCAGTTCTTACCGGGACAGGGGGTTCTATGGCTACACCTTC.